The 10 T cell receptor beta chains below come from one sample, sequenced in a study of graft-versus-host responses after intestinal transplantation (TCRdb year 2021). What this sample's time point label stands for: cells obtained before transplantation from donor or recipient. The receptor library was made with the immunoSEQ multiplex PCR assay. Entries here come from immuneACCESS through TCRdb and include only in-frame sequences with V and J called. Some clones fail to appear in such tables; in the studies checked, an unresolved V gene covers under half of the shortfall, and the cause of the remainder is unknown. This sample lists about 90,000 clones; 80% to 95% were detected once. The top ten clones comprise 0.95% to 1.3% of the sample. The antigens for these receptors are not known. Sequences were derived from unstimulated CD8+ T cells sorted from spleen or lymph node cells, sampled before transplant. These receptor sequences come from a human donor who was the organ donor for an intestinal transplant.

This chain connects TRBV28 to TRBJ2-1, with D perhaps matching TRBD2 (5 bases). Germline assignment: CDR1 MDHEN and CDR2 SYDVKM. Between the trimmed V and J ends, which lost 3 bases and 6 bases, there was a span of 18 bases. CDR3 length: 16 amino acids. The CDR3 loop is CASSFRVTRAGNEQFF. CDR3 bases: TGTGCCAGCAGTTTTAGGGTCACGAGGGCCGGCAATGAGCAGTTCTTC.

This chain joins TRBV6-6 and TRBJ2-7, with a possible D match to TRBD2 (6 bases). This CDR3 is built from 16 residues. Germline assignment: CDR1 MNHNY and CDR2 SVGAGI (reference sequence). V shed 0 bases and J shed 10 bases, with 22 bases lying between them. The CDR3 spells CASSYSSFAGKADQYF. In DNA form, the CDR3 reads TGTGCCAGCAGTTACTCGAGCTTCGCGGGAAAAGCCGATCAGTACTTC.

The CDR3 loop reads CASSLEFRAGDGYTF. The CDR3 DNA follows: TGTGCCAGCAGCTTAGAATTCCGGGCAGGGGATGGCTACACCTTC. The V and J genes are TRBV7-8 and TRBJ1-2; perhaps TRBD1 as D (6 bases). The germline V gene encodes CDR1 SGHVS and CDR2 FQNEAQ. The CDR3 spans 15 residues. Trimming cost V 1 base and J 6 bases, with 15 bases left between them.

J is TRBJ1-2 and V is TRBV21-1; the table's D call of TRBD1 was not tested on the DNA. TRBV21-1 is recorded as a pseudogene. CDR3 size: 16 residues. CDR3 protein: CASSKDRGIANYGYTF. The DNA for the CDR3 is TGTGCCAGCAGCAAAGACAGGGGAATAGCTAACTATGGCTACACCTTC.

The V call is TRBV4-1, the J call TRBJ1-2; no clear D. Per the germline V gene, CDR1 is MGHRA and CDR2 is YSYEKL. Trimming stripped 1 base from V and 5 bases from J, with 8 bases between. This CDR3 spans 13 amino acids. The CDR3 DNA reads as TGCGCCAGCAGCCAAGTCGGGGAGTATGGCTACACCTTC. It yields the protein CASSQVGEYGYTF.

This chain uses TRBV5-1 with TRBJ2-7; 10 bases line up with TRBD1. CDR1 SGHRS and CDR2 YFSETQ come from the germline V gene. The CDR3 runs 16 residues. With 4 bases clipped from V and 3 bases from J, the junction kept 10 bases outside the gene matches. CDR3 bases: TGCGCCAGCAGCCATCTACCGGGACAGGGGTACTACGAGCAGTACTTC. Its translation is CASSHLPGQGYYEQYF.

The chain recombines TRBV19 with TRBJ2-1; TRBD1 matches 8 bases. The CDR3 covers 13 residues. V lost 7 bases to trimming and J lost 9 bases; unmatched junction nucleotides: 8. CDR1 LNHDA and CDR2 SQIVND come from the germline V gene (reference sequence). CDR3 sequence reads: CASNTGGFGEQFF. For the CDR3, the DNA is TGTGCCAGTAATACAGGGGGATTCGGTGAGCAGTTCTTC.

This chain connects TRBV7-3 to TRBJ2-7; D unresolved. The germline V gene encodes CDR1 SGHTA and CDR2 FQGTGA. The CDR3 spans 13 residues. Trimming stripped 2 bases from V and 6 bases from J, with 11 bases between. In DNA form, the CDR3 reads TGTGCCAGCAGCTTAGAAACTGCTGCCGAGCAGTACTTC. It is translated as CASSLETAAEQYF.

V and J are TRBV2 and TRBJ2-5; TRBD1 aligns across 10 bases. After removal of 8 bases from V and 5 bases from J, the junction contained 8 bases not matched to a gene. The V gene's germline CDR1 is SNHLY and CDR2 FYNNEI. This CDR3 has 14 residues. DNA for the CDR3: TGTGCCAGCGAGACCGGGACAGGGGTCGAGACCCAGTACTTC. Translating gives CASETGTGVETQYF.

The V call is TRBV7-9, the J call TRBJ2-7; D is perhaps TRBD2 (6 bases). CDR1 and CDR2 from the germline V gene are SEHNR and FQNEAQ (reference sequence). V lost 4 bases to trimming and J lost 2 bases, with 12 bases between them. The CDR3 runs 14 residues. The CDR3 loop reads CASSSGDFAYEQYF. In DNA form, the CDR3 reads TGTGCCAGCAGCTCGGGGGACTTTGCCTACGAGCAGTACTTC. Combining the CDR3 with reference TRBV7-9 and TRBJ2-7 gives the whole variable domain DTGVSQNPRHKITKRGQNVTFRCDPISEHNRLYWYRQTLGQGPEFLTYFQNEAQLEKSRLLSDRFSAERPKGSFSTLEIQRTEQGDSAMYLCASSSGDFAYEQYFGPGTRLTVT.